These 25 T cell receptor beta chains were all obtained from the same sample, sequenced in a study of blood T cell repertoires in COVID-19. The repertoire was sequenced with immunoSEQ multiplex PCR; TCRdb's copy has only in-frame clones and lacks some. This sample yields more than 300,000 clones, of which 85% to 90% are seen a single time; 0.9% to 1.5% belongs to the top ten. Sequenced material: PBMCs or T cells enriched from blood (not recorded which). The source of these receptors is a woman between 18 and 30 years old who had recovered from COVID-19.

The V gene is TRBV25-1, the J gene TRBJ1-2, with D possibly being TRBD1 (6 bases). The CDR3 contains 13 residues. In germline, CDR1 is MGHDK, CDR2 SYGVNS. Trimming shortened V by 4 bases and J by 2 bases, and 8 bases separated the two germline ends. The CDR3 DNA sequence: TGTGCCAGCAGTGGGACAGAAAACTATGGCTACACCTTC. This encodes CASSGTENYGYTF.

The V and J genes are TRBV28 and TRBJ2-3; TRBD2 matches 10 bases. Trimming cost V 6 bases and J 0 bases; bases outside gene matches: 24. CDR3 length: 22 residues. The germline V gene has CDR1 MDHEN and CDR2 SYDVKM. CDR3 sequence: CASSRPRSELAGSLTSTDTQYF. In nucleotides, the CDR3 is TGTGCCAGCAGCCGGCCGAGATCAGAACTAGCGGGGTCCCTTACTAGCACAGATACGCAGTATTTT.

The rearrangement uses TRBV3-1 (or the pseudogene TRBV3-2) and TRBJ2-1, with 7 bases lining up with TRBD2. Germline CDR1 and CDR2: LGHDT and YNNKEL (reference sequence). J gave up 5 bases and V 0 bases, and 4 bases lay outside the gene matches. This CDR3 is 15 amino acids long. The CDR3 region has the DNA TGTGCCAGCAGCCAAGATGGGGGGGTAAACAATGAGCAGTTCTTC. Translating gives CASSQDGGVNNEQFF.

J is TRBJ2-1 and V is TRBV7-3, with TRBD2 matching over 7 bases. The V and J ends lost 4 bases and 1 base, in that order; junction bases with no gene match: 4. Germline CDR1 reads SGHTA; CDR2 reads FQGTGA. The CDR3 runs 15 residues. The CDR3 is CASSSRTSSYNEQFF. The CDR3 DNA is TGTGCCAGCAGCTCCCGGACTAGTTCCTACAATGAGCAGTTCTTC.

This clone has more than one count but fewer than ten. The chain couples TRBV20-1 to TRBJ1-2, with 7 bases fitting TRBD1. Per germline, CDR1 DFQATT and CDR2 SNEGSKA (reference sequence). V gave up 3 bases and J gave up 0 bases; unmatched junction bases: 4. The CDR3 is 14 amino acids. The CDR3 nucleotides read TGCAGTGCTAGTCGCGGGACAGCTAACTATGGCTACACCTTC. Its translation: CSASRGTANYGYTF.

Here the CDR3 reads CASSQVGGYTF. CDR3 sequence (DNA): TGTGCCAGCAGCCAAGTCGGTGGCTACACCTTC. J is TRBJ1-2 and V is TRBV3-1 (or the pseudogene TRBV3-2); D call uncertain. This CDR3 is built from 11 residues. Looked up from germline, CDR1 is LGHDT and CDR2 is YNNKEL (reference sequence). The V and J ends lost 1 base and 7 bases respectively, with 4 bases between them.

The chain has TRBV30 and TRBJ2-2; D not certain. Germline loops: CDR1 GTSNPN, CDR2 SVGIG (reference sequence). Trimming left V 0 bases short and J 2 bases short, with 4 bases between. The CDR3 sequence is 13 residues long. The chain's CDR3 is CAWSVLNTGELFF. CDR3 nucleotides: TGTGCCTGGAGTGTTCTAAACACCGGGGAGCTGTTTTTT.

The chain is built from TRBV15 and TRBJ2-3; D perhaps matches TRBD1 (6 bases). CDR1 and CDR2 from the germline V gene are LNHNV and YYDKDF (reference sequence). The CDR3 has 15 amino acids. Trimming took off 1 base at V and 4 bases at J, with 12 bases between the two ends. Written as DNA, the CDR3 is TGTGCCACCAGCAGAGCCCAGGGGTGGTCAGATACGCAGTATTTT. It specifies CATSRAQGWSDTQYF.

This clone turned up a few times. In DNA, the CDR3 is TGCAGCGTTGAAACCTCCACGGCAGGTGAAGCTTTCTTT. This translates into CSVETSTAGEAFF. The chain recombines TRBV29-1 with TRBJ1-1; D remains unclear. V dropped 2 bases and J dropped 7 bases, with 14 bases sitting between them. The length of the CDR3 is 13 residues. Germline values: CDR1 SQVTM, CDR2 ANQGSEA. Using reference TRBV29-1 and TRBJ1-1 for the parts outside the CDR3, the full variable domain is SAVISQKPSRDICQRGTSLTIQCQVDSQVTMMFWYRQQPGQSLTLIATANQGSEATYESGFVIDKFPISRPNLTFSTLTVSNMSPEDSSIYLCSVETSTAGEAFFGQGTRLTVV.

The CDR3 is CASSHWAQTNTGELFF. The CDR3 DNA reads as TGTGCCAGCAGCCATTGGGCGCAGACGAACACCGGGGAGCTGTTTTTT. V and J are TRBV7-6 and TRBJ2-2, with no clear D. The CDR3 length is 16 residues. Germline V gene lookup returns CDR1 SGHVS and CDR2 FNYEAQ. V was trimmed by 5 bases and J by 0 bases, leaving 13 bases between them.

This chain connects TRBV7-3 to TRBJ1-5; TRBD1 agrees at 7 bases. Germline CDR1 reads SGHTA; CDR2 reads FQGTGA. The CDR3 totals 13 residues. Unmatched junction bases numbered 5, after V lost 5 bases and J lost 7 bases. The CDR3 nucleotides read TGTGCCAGCAGCCAAGACAGGGACCAGCCCCAGCATTTT. The encoded protein is CASSQDRDQPQHF.

V and J are TRBV5-1 and TRBJ1-6, with 9 bases fitting TRBD1. Germline lookup yields CDR1 SGHRS and CDR2 YFSETQ. The CDR3 has 16 residues. V was clipped by 4 bases and J by 4 bases; unmatched bases: 6. CDR3 amino acids: CASSKGTGQYNSPLHF. CDR3 nucleotides: TGCGCCAGCAGCAAAGGGACAGGGCAGTATAATTCACCCCTCCACTTT.

This clone was recorded only once. CDR3 in DNA: TGTGCCAGCAGCTCTGGGTGGGGGCAGGACCTCAATCAGCCCCAGCATTTT. Translation: CASSSGWGQDLNQPQHF. The chain links TRBV7-8 to TRBJ1-5, with D maybe TRBD1 (6 bases). CDR3 length: 17 amino acids. The ends were cut back, 4 bases at V and 3 bases at J, with 19 bases in the middle. Germline values: CDR1 SGHVS, CDR2 FQNEAQ.

This clone showed up just once. J is TRBJ1-1 and V is TRBV7-3; TRBD1 is a possible D gene (6 bases). Trimming stripped 4 bases from V and 11 bases from J, with 14 bases between. Germline V gene data show CDR1 as SGHTA and CDR2 as FQGTGA. This CDR3 is built from 12 residues. For the CDR3, the DNA is TGTGCCAGCAGCTCCTCGGACAGCAGGGCTTTCTTT. Encoded protein: CASSSSDSRAFF.

V usage is TRBV30 and J usage is TRBJ1-5; D possibly corresponds to TRBD1 (6 bases). The ends were cut back, 1 base at V and 1 base at J, with 14 bases in the middle. This CDR3 contains 16 residues. Germline CDR1 reads GTSNPN; CDR2 reads SVGIG (reference sequence). CDR3 loop: CAWSEGGRGSNQPQHF. CDR3 DNA sequence: TGTGCCTGGAGTGAAGGCGGCAGGGGAAGCAATCAGCCCCAGCATTTT. Supplemented by reference TRBV30 and TRBJ1-5, the full variable domain reads SQTIHQWPATLVQPVGSPLSLECTVEGTSNPNLYWYRQAAGRGLQLLFYSVGIGQISSEVPQNLSASRPQDRQFILSSKKLLLSDSGFYLCAWSEGGRGSNQPQHFGDGTRLSIL.

This chain uses TRBV6-5 with TRBJ1-5, with D perhaps matching TRBD1 (6 bases). V lost 7 bases and J lost 1, with 11 bases in between. The CDR3 runs to 14 residues. Germline CDR1 is MNHEY and CDR2 is SVGAGI. This chain's CDR3 is CASTGGRSNQPQHF. In nucleotides, the CDR3 is TGTGCCAGCACGGGGGGCAGGAGCAATCAGCCCCAGCATTTT.

V usage is TRBV3-1 (or the pseudogene TRBV3-2) and J usage is TRBJ2-7, with TRBD2 matching 11 bases. Germline loops: CDR1 LGHDT, CDR2 YNNKEL (reference sequence). The CDR3 is made up of 14 amino acids. V dropped 5 bases and J dropped 2; count of bases not matched to a gene: 2. This CDR3 is CASSNSGGAYEQYF. In nucleotides, the CDR3 is TGTGCCAGCAGCAATAGCGGGGGGGCCTACGAGCAGTACTTC.

The CDR3 DNA reads TGTGCCAGCAGCCCGACAGGGGGAGGCTACACCTTC. Protein sequence: CASSPTGGGYTF. The J gene is TRBJ1-2, the V gene TRBV6-5, with TRBD1 identical over 9 bases. The CDR3 contains 12 residues. The junction had 4 bases not matched to a gene; V was cut back by 6 bases and J by 8 bases. Germline lookup yields CDR1 MNHEY and CDR2 SVGAGI.

This chain links TRBV19 with TRBJ2-2, with 11 bases matching TRBD2. The germline gives CDR1 LNHDA, CDR2 SQIVND (reference sequence). J gave up 4 bases and V 2 bases, and 9 bases lay outside the gene matches. The CDR3 is made up of 18 amino acids. The CDR3 sequence is CASSIRSGGAMGTGELFF. In DNA, the CDR3 is TGTGCCAGTAGTATACGTAGCGGGGGGGCCATGGGCACCGGGGAGCTGTTTTTT.

The genes are TRBV15 and TRBJ1-2; D gene ambiguous. Trimming took off 3 bases at V and 8 bases at J, with 10 bases between the two ends. The CDR3 is 12 amino acids. Germline assignment: CDR1 LNHNV and CDR2 YYDKDF (reference sequence). Here the CDR3 reads CATSSTGGGYTF. As DNA, the CDR3 is TGTGCCACCAGCAGTACTGGAGGGGGCTACACCTTC. The whole variable domain, filled in from reference TRBV15 and TRBJ1-2, reads DAMVIQNPRYQVTQFGKPVTLSCSQTLNHNVMYWYQQKSSQAPKLLFHYYDKDFNNEADTPDNFQSRRPNTSFCFLDIRSPGLGDTAMYLCATSSTGGGYTFGSGTRLTVV.

The rearrangement joins TRBV7-9 to TRBJ1-1; possibly TRBD1 for D (5 bases). Germline CDR1 is SEHNR and CDR2 is FQNEAQ (reference sequence). V lost 7 bases and J lost 4, with 13 bases in between. The length of the CDR3 is 13 residues. DNA of the CDR3: TGTGCCAGCACCTCAATGGGGGGCACTGAAGCTTTCTTT. Translating gives CASTSMGGTEAFF.

The chain joins TRBV7-3 to TRBJ2-3; 14 bases map to TRBD2. From germline, CDR1 is SGHTA and CDR2 FQGTGA. J lost 3 bases, V lost 4 bases, and 3 bases had no gene match. The CDR3 runs to 16 residues. In nucleotides, the CDR3 is TGTGCCAGCAGCTGGACTAGCGGGGGGTCGACAGATACGCAGTATTTT. Protein: CASSWTSGGSTDTQYF.

The chain joins TRBV10-3 to TRBJ2-5, with TRBD2 as a possible D gene (6 bases). This CDR3 has 16 amino acids. Trimming pared 6 bases from V and 4 bases from J, leaving 21 bases between. Per the germline V gene, CDR1 is ENHRY and CDR2 is SYGVKD. Written as DNA, the CDR3 is TGTGCCATCAGCGCTGACCCGGGGGTAAAGGGAGAGACCCAGTACTTC. This translates into CAISADPGVKGETQYF.

This chain links TRBV5-1 with TRBJ1-3, with TRBD1 matching 8 bases. Trimming at V came to 0 bases and at J to 2 bases, leaving 1 base not matched to a gene. The CDR3 spans 15 residues. Looked up from germline, CDR1 is SGHRS and CDR2 is YFSETQ. The CDR3 nucleotides read TGCGCCAGCAGCTTGGTACAGGGGGCTGGAAACACCATATATTTT. It translates to CASSLVQGAGNTIYF.

The genes are TRBV9 and TRBJ2-7; D not certain. CDR3 length: 13 residues. Trimming left V 0 bases short and J 1 base short, with 5 bases between. Per germline, CDR1 SGDLS and CDR2 YYNGEE. The DNA for the CDR3 is TGTGCCAGCAGCGTAGTTCCTTCCTACGAGCAGTACTTC. Amino acid sequence: CASSVVPSYEQYF.